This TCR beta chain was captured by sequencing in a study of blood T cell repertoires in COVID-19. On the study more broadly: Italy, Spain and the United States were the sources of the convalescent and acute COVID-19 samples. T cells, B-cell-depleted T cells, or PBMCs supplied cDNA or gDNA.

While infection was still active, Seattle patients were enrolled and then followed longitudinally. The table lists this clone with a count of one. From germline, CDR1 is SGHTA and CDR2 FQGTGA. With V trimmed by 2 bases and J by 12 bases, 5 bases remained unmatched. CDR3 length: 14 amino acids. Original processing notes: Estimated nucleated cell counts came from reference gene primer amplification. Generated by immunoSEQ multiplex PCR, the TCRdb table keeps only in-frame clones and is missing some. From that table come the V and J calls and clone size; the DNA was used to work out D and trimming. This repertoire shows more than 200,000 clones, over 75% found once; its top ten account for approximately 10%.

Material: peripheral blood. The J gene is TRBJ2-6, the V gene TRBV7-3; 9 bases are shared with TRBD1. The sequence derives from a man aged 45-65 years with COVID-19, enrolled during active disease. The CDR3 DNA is TGTGCCAGCAGCTTAGGGGGACAGGGTCTCGTCCTGACTTTC. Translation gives CASSLGGQGLVLTF.